This entry concerns a single T cell receptor (beta chain). The antigen is not known. This sample was taken from a study of cytotoxic CD8 clonotypes in ibrutinib-treated CLL. Assay used: immunoSEQ multiplex PCR; TCRdb lists only in-frame clones, some missing. The sample contains about 300,000 clones, roughly 76% of which appear only once. The CDR3 extends over 15 amino acids. The V segment lost 5 bases and the J segment 5 bases; nucleotides outside the gene matches: 7. Germline V CDR1 and CDR2: SGHNT, YENEEA. Broader study findings: Sampling times (in sustained-remission versus progressing patients) were not the same.

V usage is TRBV11-3 and J usage is TRBJ1-5; TRBD1 agrees at 9 bases. Sequenced material: PBMCs, taken at disease progression, from a patient treated with ibrutinib. The sequence was collected from a human donor with chronic lymphocytic leukemia. The CDR3 region is CASSMGQGNDQPQHF. The CDR3 coding sequence is TGTGCCAGCAGCATGGGACAGGGCAACGATCAGCCCCAGCATTTT. The full variable domain, its missing parts supplied by reference TRBV11-3 and TRBJ1-5, is EAGVVQSPRYKIIEKKQPVAFWCNPISGHNTLYWYLQNLGQGPELLIRYENEEAVDDSQLPKDRFSAERLKGVDSTLKIQPAELGDSAVYLCASSMGQGNDQPQHFGDGTRLSIL.